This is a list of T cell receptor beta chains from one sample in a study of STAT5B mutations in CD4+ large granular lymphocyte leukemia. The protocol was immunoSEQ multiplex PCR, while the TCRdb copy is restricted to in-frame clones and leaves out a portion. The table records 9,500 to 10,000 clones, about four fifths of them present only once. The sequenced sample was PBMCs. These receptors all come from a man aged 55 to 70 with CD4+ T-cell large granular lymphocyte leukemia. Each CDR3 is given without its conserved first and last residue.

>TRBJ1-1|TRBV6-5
ASSYEGGTEAF
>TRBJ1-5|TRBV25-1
ASRKKIMGQDSNQPQH
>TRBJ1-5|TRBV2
ASSVEGAPQPQH
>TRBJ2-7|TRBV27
ASSLAGTYEQY
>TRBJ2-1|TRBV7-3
ASSSPRGTKSSYNEQF
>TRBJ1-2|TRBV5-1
ASREQGPHGYT
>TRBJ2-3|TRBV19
ASSVPGTGSVGRQY
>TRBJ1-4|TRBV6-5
ASSSRGNGAGKLF
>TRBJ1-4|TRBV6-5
ASRLGGAANEKLF
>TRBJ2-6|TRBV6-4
ASSLTGQVGSGANVLT
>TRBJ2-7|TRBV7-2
ASSNQGGIGYEQY
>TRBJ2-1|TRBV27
ASRRGLYNEQF
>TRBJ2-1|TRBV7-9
ASSLGNGRNNEQF
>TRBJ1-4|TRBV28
ASFKRSRDEKLF
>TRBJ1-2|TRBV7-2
ASSLARDRIYGYT
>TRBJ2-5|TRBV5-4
ASSYQVLGRQGETQY
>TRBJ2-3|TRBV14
ASSQVESSLDTDTQY
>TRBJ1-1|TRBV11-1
ASSLVRMGGNTEAF
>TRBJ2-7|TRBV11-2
ASSPGGLGSYEQY
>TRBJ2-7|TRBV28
ASSSRRTVSYEQY
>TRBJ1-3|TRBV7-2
ASSFSAGWRDTIY
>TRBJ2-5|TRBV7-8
ASSLRVFQETQY
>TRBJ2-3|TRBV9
ASSVGGGAVSGAQY
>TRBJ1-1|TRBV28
ASSLITEAF
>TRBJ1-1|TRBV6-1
ASTPGHRDEAF
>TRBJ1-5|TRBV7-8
ASSPRALDGQPQH
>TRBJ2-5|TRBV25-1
ASSDSLLGVGTQY
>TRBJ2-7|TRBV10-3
AISKLLNRDQSYEQY
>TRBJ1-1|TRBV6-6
ASSYTQDREAF
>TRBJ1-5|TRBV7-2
ASSYQGLGLNQPQH
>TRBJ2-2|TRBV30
AWSVIKGAELF
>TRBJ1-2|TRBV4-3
ASSPTSYYGYT
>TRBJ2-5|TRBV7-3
ASSLMGTGQETQY